This entry concerns a single TCR beta chain. The target antigen is unknown. Sequencing used immunoSEQ multiplex PCR; TCRdb keeps in-frame clones, though not all of them. This sample carries 45,000 to 50,000 clones, approximately 90% of them seen once, and the ten largest clones take around 19%. Exclusion of a patient followed from autoimmune disease history or systemic immunosuppression. The data derive from a study of OX40 agonist ivuxolimab in advanced cancers. About the research overall: Therapy given before enrollment (anti-PD-1, anti-PD-L1 or anti-CTLA-4) was allowed, and under 45% had some. One patient with hepatocellular carcinoma and two with cutaneous melanoma, three in all, had partial responses. Study results and caveats: Some nonresponders also had low normalized T-cell clonal expansion.

CDR1 and CDR2 from the germline V gene are MDHEN and SYDVKM. Trimming pared 6 bases from V and 8 bases from J, leaving 13 bases between. The CDR3 is 13 amino acids. Source: CD4+ or CD8+ T cells sorted from blood, taken in a trial of the OX40 agonist ivuxolimab. The rearrangement links TRBV28 to TRBJ1-4; no reliable D call. This clonotype was obtained from an adult with an advanced solid tumor such as melanoma, head and neck, liver or kidney cancer. CDR3 in DNA: TGTGCCAGCAGCTCCACCGAATGGGAAAAACTGTTTTTT. This gives the protein CASSSTEWEKLFF. Combining the CDR3 with reference TRBV28 and TRBJ1-4 gives the whole variable domain DVKVTQSSRYLVKRTGEKVFLECVQDMDHENMFWYRQDPGLGLRLIYFSYDVKMKEKGDIPEGYSVSREKKERFSLILESASTNQTSMYLCASSSTEWEKLFFGSGTQLSVL.